Below are 12 T cell receptor beta chains sequenced from a single sample in a study of breast tumors, draining lymph nodes, adjacent tissues. TCRdb ran MiXCR on the multiplex PCR reads and lists one entry per CDR3 protein. The repertoire includes some 140,000 distinct CDR3 sequences, about 20% of them detected once, and 2.2% sits in the top ten. Breast cancer patients provided tissue from their axillary draining lymph nodes. Specimen: axillary lymph node tissue. Receptor source: a female donor with breast cancer. Some clones in this sample may be carry-over from other donors' samples.

The chain is built from TRBV2 and TRBJ2-5; the D is unclear. CDR1 and CDR2 from the germline V gene are SNHLY and FYNNEI. V was trimmed by 2 bases and J by 7 bases, leaving 11 bases between them. The CDR3 has 13 residues. The CDR3 bases are TGTGCCAGCAGTGAAAGGCCAGGTCCGACCCAGTACTTC. Protein sequence: CASSERPGPTQYF.

This clonotype was detected ten times or more. The rearrangement joins TRBV20-1 to TRBJ2-1, with 7 bases that match TRBD1. Per germline, CDR1 DFQATT and CDR2 SNEGSKA (reference sequence). The ends lost 2 bases at V and 6 bases at J; junction bases unmatched: 10. CDR3 length equals 15 residues. The CDR3 loop reads CSARLQGVYTNEQFF. CDR3 sequence (DNA): TGCAGTGCTAGACTTCAGGGGGTTTATACCAATGAGCAGTTCTTC.

This clonotype was seen more than once but under ten times. The chain uses TRBV2 and TRBJ1-5; weak D call: TRBD1 (5 bases). Germline loops: CDR1 SNHLY, CDR2 FYNNEI. V gave up 7 bases and J gave up 3 bases, with 10 bases separating them. The CDR3 totals 13 residues. CDR3 sequence reads: CASNRQYNQPQHF. In nucleotides, the CDR3 is TGTGCCAGCAACCGACAGTACAATCAGCCCCAGCATTTT. The variable domain in full, with the rest retrieved from reference TRBV2 and TRBJ1-5, is EPEVTQTPSHQVTQMGQEVILRCVPISNHLYFYWYRQILGQKVEFLVSFYNNEISEKSEIFDDQFSVERPDGSNFTLKIRSTKLEDSAMYFCASNRQYNQPQHFGDGTRLSIL.

This clonotype was observed many times. This chain links TRBV10-3 with TRBJ2-1, with 10 nucleotides matching TRBD2. This CDR3 is built from 14 residues. V trimming: 6 bases; J trimming: 9 bases; junction bases outside the gene matches: 8. Germline V gene sequence: CDR1 ENHRY, CDR2 SYGVKD. The CDR3 loop is CAISGLAEGGEQFF. CDR3 sequence (DNA): TGTGCCATCAGCGGACTAGCGGAGGGTGGTGAGCAGTTCTTC.

This clonotype was seen many times. This rearrangement joins TRBV4-1 to TRBJ2-7; 14 nucleotides agree with TRBD2. V lost 0 bases to trimming and J lost 0 bases; unmatched junction nucleotides: 4. Germline loops: CDR1 MGHRA, CDR2 YSYEKL. The CDR3 is 18 residues long. As DNA, the CDR3 is TGCGCCAGCAGCCAAGATCTTGGGACTAGCGGGAGCTCCTACGAGCAGTACTTC. Translated: CASSQDLGTSGSSYEQYF.

As to this clonotype: This sequence may be a read error, since a much larger clone differs from it by one base. V and J are TRBV30 and TRBJ1-2, with D hard to call. CDR3 length: 12 residues. Germline CDR1 and CDR2: GTSNPN and SVGIG (reference sequence). Trimming removed 4 bases from V and 10 bases from J, with 16 bases in between. The DNA for the CDR3 is TGTGCCTGGAAGAAGGAGGGAGCGCACTACACCTTC. It encodes CAWKKEGAHYTF.

This clonotype was recorded at least ten times. The chain joins TRBV18 to TRBJ1-2, with 7 positions matching TRBD1. The length of the CDR3 is 15 residues. The germline V gene has CDR1 KGHSH and CDR2 LQKENI. V was clipped by 3 bases and J by 0 bases; unmatched bases: 4. The DNA of the CDR3 is TGTGCCAGCTCACCCGACCAGGGGGCTAACTATGGCTACACCTTC. Amino acid sequence: CASSPDQGANYGYTF. Variable domain in full (rest from reference TRBV18 and TRBJ1-2): NAGVMQNPRHLVRRRGQEARLRCSPMKGHSHVYWYRQLPEEGLKFMVYLQKENIIDESGMPKERFSAEFPKEGPSILRIQQVVRGDSAAYFCASSPDQGANYGYTFGSGTRLTVV.

This clonotype occurred many times. The V call is TRBV30, the J call TRBJ2-3; no clear D gene. V shed 3 bases and J shed 6 bases, with 13 bases lying between them. The length of the CDR3 is 13 residues. Germline CDR1 GTSNPN, CDR2 SVGIG (reference sequence). CDR3 loop: CAWSSTAQDTQYF. CDR3 bases: TGTGCCTGGAGCTCAACCGCGCAGGATACGCAGTATTTT.

Concerning this clonotype itself: This may come from a read error, since a much larger clone is one base off. This sequence joins TRBV7-6 and TRBJ1-3; D gene uncertain. This CDR3 contains 15 residues. V shed 4 bases and J shed 8 bases, with 18 bases lying between them. The germline V gene encodes CDR1 SGHVS and CDR2 FNYEAQ. The CDR3 DNA reads as TGTGCCAGCAGCTCTGCTCCGTTTTTCGGAGACACCATATATTTT. Its protein product is CASSSAPFFGDTIYF.

With respect to this clonotype: A much larger clone differs by one base, so this may be a read error. V gene TRBV24-1 combines with J gene TRBJ2-2; D is possibly TRBD2 (6 bases). The CDR3 is 14 residues long. From germline, CDR1 is KGHDR and CDR2 SFDVKD. The CDR3 spells CATSGELHTGGLFF. CDR3 nucleotides: TGTGCCACCAGTGGCGAGCTTCACACCGGGGGGCTGTTTTTT.

Many counts were recorded for this clonotype. The rearrangement links TRBV11-3 to TRBJ2-7; no reliable D call. Trimming cost V 2 bases and J 0 bases, with 8 bases left between them. The germline CDR1 and CDR2 sequences are SGHNT and YENEEA. The CDR3 is 14 amino acids. CDR3: CASSLNRLSYEQYF. For the CDR3, the DNA is TGTGCCAGCAGCTTAAACCGACTCTCCTACGAGCAGTACTTC.

This clonotype has only a few counts. This may come from a read error, since a much larger clone is one base off. This chain uses TRBV7-9 with TRBJ2-1; D remains unclear. Germline V gene sequence: CDR1 SEHNR, CDR2 FQNEAQ (reference sequence). V was trimmed by 4 bases and J by 10 bases, leaving 20 bases between them. The CDR3 is 15 amino acids. This CDR3 reads CASSSLGGPPGEQFF. DNA for the CDR3: TGTGCCAGCAGCTCCCTAGGCGGTCCCCCTGGGGAGCAGTTCTTC.